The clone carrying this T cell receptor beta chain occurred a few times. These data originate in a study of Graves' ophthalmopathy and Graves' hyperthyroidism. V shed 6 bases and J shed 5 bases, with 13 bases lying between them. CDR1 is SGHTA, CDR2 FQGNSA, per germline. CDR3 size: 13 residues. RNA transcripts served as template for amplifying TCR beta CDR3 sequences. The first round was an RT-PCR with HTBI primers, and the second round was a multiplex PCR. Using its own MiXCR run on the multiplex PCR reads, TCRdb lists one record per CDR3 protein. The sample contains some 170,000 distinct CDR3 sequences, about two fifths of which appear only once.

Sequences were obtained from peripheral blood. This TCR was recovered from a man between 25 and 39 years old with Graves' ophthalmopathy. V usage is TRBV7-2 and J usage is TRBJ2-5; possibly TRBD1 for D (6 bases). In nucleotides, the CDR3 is TGTGCCAGCAGATTCAGGGGAAGCGAGACCCAGTACTTC. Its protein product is CASRFRGSETQYF.